The T cell receptor beta chain under discussion was sequenced for a study of cytomegalovirus exposure and HLA in healthy donors. Study information: Out of about 360 genotyped donors, approximately 84% belonged to the Caucasian-associated ancestry cluster. General study results and limits: The CMV antigen specificity of a few CMV-associated chains was confirmed through in vitro analysis. About 87% or about 30% of the time was how often most TCR beta V segments were productive, according to an earlier analysis.

Both 60 Vbeta primers and 13 Jbeta primers went into the PCR. The repertoire was sequenced with immunoSEQ multiplex PCR; TCRdb's copy has only in-frame clones and lacks some. The sample yields 95,000 to 150,000 clones, 80% seen once. V shed 1 base and J 0 bases; nucleotides not matched to a gene: 5. This CDR3 spans 17 amino acids. Germline CDR1 and CDR2: SEHNR and FQNEAQ (reference sequence). This clone was recorded a few times. The target antigen is unknown. The specimen was PBMCs. V usage is TRBV7-9 and J usage is TRBJ2-2; 7 bases match TRBD1. The receptor was derived from a female donor in good health and CMV-seropositive. The CDR3 sequence is CASSLVTGTANTGELFF. CDR3 nucleotides: TGTGCCAGCAGCTTAGTCACCGGGACAGCGAACACCGGGGAGCTGTTTTTT.